This TCR beta chain comes out of a study of blood T cell repertoires in COVID-19. As for the study in general: T cells, B-cell-depleted T cells, or PBMCs provided the cDNA or gDNA that served as material.

The germline gives CDR1 LNHDA, CDR2 SQIVND (reference sequence). V shed 2 bases and J shed 0 bases, with 5 bases lying between them. The CDR3 loop spans 15 amino acids. Some clones are missing from TCRdb's copy, which holds only in-frame ones; the method was immunoSEQ multiplex PCR. The table lists roughly 410,000 clones, about 89% of them singletons. Sequencing was done on a sample of peripheral blood. The chain couples TRBV19 to TRBJ2-6; D unclear. The source is an older woman with COVID-19, enrolled during active disease. In DNA, the CDR3 is TGTGCCAGTAGTATAAAGCTCTCTGGGGCCAACGTCCTGACTTTC. This sequence encodes CASSIKLSGANVLTF. Full variable domain (remainder filled in from reference TRBV19 and TRBJ2-6): DGGITQSPKYLFRKEGQNVTLSCEQNLNHDAMYWYRQDPGQGLRLIYYSQIVNDFQKGDIAEGYSVSREKKESFPLTVTSAQKNPTAFYLCASSIKLSGANVLTFGAGSRLTVL.